Below, one T cell receptor (beta chain) is given with its context. Its specificity is not known. This sample was included in a study of T cells in localized non-small cell lung cancer. Overall study findings and caveats: Sequencing covered just one tumor region, so heterogeneity cannot be ruled out. There were a median about 53 of the top 100 tumor clones appearing in adjacent lung.

The CDR3 extends over 15 amino acids. V was trimmed by 8 bases and J by 2 bases, leaving 18 bases between them. Germline-derived CDR1 and CDR2 are MNHGY and SAAAGT. Clones were read by immunoSEQ multiplex PCR, and TCRdb kept only the in-frame ones, dropping some. Found here are fewer than 6,000 clones, roughly 29% of them singletons; the top ten hold approximately 4.8%. Sample: lung tumor tissue, taken before any cancer treatment. The chain is built from TRBV6-8 and TRBJ1-2, with TRBD1 as a possible D gene (5 bases). The source of this sequence is a man aged 35 to 69 with stage II lung adenocarcinoma. CDR3 bases: TGTGCCAGCCAAATTGGGGCCACTGGGAACTATGGCTACACCTTC. It translates to CASQIGATGNYGYTF.